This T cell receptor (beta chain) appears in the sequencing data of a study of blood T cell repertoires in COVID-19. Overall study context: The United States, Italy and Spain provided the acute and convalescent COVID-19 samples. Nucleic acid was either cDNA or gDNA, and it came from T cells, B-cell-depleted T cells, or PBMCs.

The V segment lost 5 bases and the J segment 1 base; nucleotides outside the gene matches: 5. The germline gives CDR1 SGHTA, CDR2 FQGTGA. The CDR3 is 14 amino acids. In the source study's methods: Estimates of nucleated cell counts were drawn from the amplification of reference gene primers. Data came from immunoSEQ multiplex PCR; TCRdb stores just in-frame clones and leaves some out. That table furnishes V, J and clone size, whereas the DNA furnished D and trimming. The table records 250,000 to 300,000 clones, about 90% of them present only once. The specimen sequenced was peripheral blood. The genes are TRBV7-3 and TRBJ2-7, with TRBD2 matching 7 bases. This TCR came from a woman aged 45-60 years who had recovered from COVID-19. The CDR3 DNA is TGTGCCAGCAGCCCAGCGGGAAGTTCCTACGAGCAGTACTTC. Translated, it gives CASSPAGSSYEQYF.